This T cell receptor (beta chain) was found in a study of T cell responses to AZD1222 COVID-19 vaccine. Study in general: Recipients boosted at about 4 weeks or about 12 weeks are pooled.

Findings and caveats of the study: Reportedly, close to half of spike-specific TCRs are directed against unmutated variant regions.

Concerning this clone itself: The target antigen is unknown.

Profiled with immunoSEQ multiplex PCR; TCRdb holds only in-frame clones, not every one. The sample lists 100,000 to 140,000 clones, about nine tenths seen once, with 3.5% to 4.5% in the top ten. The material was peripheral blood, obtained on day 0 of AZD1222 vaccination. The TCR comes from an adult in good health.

The DNA for the CDR3 is TGTGCCAGCAGCTTAGAGGCCAGCGGGGGTTCCTACGAGCAGTACTTC. Protein: CASSLEASGGSYEQYF. The chain carries TRBV11-2 and TRBJ2-7; 8 nucleotides line up with TRBD2. Trimming removed 0 bases from V and 1 base from J; junction bases left unmatched: 5. Germline CDR1 reads SGHAT; CDR2 reads FQNNGV. This CDR3 has 16 residues.